The T cell receptor beta chain under discussion was sequenced for a study of cytotoxic CD8 clonotypes in ibrutinib-treated CLL. Study-wide findings and caveats: Baseline clonality, above age-matched healthy donor levels, tracked circulating CD8+ T-cell counts.

Germline V gene lookup returns CDR1 SGHDN and CDR2 FVKESK. Trimming stripped 1 base from V and 8 bases from J, with 18 bases between. The CDR3 runs 17 residues. Assay used: immunoSEQ multiplex PCR; TCRdb lists only in-frame clones, some missing. The table shows approximately 150,000 clones, with approximately 80% occurring only once. Comments on this clone: Its target is not known.

This TCR was sampled from a human donor with chronic lymphocytic leukemia. Sequenced material: PBMCs, taken after 24 months of ibrutinib treatment. The chain uses TRBV14 and TRBJ1-6, with D possibly TRBD1 on 5 matching bases. CDR3 amino acids: CASSQGDDRGTDSPLHF. CDR3 DNA: TGTGCCAGCAGCCAAGGAGATGATCGGGGGACCGATTCACCCCTCCACTTT. Looking up the rest from reference TRBV14 and TRBJ1-6 gives the full variable domain: EAGVTQFPSHSVIEKGQTVTLRCDPISGHDNLYWYRRVMGKEIKFLLHFVKESKQDESGMPNNRFLAERTGGTYSTLKVQPAELEDSGVYFCASSQGDDRGTDSPLHFGNGTRLTVT.